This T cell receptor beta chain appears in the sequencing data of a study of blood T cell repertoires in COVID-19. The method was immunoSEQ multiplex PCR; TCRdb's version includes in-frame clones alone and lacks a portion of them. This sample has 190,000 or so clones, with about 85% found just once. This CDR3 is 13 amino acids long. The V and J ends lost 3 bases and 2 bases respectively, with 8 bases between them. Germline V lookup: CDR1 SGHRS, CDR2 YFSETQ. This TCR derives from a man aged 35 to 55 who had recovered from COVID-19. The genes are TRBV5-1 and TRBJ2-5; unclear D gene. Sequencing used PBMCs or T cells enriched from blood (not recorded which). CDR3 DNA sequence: TGCGCCAGCAGCTCTAGGTGGCAAGAGACCCAGTACTTC. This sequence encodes CASSSRWQETQYF. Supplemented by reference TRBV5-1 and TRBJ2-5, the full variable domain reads KAGVTQTPRYLIKTRGQQVTLSCSPISGHRSVSWYQQTPGQGLQFLFEYFSETQRNKGNFPGRFSGRQFSNSRSEMNVSTLELGDSALYLCASSSRWQETQYFGPGTRLLVL.